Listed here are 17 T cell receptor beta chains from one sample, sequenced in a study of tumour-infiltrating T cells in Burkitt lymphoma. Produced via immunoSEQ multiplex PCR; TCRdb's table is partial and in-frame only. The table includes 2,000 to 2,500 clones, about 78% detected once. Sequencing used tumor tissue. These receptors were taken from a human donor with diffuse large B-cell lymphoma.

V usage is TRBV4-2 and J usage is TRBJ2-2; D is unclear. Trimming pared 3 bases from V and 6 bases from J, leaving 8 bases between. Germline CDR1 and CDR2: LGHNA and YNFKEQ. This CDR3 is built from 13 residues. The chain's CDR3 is CASSQVQPGELFF. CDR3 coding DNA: TGTGCCAGCAGCCAGGTACAGCCCGGGGAGCTGTTTTTT.

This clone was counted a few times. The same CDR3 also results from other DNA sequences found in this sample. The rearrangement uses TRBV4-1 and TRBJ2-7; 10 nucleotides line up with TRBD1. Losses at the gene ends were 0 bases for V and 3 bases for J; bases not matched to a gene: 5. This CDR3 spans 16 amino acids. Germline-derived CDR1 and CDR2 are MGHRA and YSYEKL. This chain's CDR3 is CASSQESRDRGYEQYF. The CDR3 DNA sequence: TGCGCCAGCAGCCAAGAATCTAGGGACAGGGGCTACGAGCAGTACTTC.

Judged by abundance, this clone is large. CDR3 nucleotides: TGTGCCAGCAGCTTAGTGCGGGCTGCTGAAAACACCATATATTTT. Translated, it gives CASSLVRAAENTIYF. The chain couples TRBV7-9 to TRBJ1-3, with D hard to call. Germline V gives CDR1 SEHNR, CDR2 FQNEAQ (reference sequence). V shed 1 base and J shed 6 bases, with 13 bases lying between them. The CDR3 loop spans 15 amino acids. The full variable domain, rest sourced from reference TRBV7-9 and TRBJ1-3, is DTGVSQNPRHKITKRGQNVTFRCDPISEHNRLYWYRQTLGQGPEFLTYFQNEAQLEKSRLLSDRFSAERPKGSFSTLEIQRTEQGDSAMYLCASSLVRAAENTIYFGEGSWLTVV.

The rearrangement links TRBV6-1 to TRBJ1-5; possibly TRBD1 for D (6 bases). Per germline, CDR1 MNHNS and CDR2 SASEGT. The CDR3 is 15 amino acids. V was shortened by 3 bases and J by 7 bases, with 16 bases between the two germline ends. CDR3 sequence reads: CASSDGGGAGQPQHF. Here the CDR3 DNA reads TGTGCCAGCAGTGACGGGGGGGGCGCAGGGCAGCCCCAGCATTTT.

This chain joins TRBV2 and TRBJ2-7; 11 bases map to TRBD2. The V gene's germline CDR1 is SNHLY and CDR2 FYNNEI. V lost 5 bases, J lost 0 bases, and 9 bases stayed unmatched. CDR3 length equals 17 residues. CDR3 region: CASSQTGTSGISYEQYF. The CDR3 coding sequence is TGTGCCAGCAGTCAAACCGGGACTAGCGGAATCTCCTACGAGCAGTACTTC.

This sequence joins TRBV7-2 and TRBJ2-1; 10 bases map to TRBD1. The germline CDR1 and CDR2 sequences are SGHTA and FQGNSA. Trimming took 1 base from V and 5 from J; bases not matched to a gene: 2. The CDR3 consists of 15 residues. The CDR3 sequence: CASSLGQGAHNEQFF. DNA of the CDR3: TGTGCCAGCAGCTTAGGACAGGGGGCGCACAATGAGCAGTTCTTC.

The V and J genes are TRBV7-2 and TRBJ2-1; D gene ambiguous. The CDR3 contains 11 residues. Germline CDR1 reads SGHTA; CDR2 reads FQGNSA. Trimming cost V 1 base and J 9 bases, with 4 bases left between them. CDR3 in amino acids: CASSLEAEQFF. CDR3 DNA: TGTGCCAGCAGCTTAGAGGCTGAGCAGTTCTTC.

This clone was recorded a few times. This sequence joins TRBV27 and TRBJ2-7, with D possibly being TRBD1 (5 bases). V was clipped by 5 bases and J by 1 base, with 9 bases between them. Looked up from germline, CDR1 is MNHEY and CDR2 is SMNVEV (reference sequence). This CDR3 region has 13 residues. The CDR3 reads CASSGAGSYEQYF. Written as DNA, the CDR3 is TGTGCCAGCAGTGGGGCCGGATCCTACGAGCAGTACTTC.

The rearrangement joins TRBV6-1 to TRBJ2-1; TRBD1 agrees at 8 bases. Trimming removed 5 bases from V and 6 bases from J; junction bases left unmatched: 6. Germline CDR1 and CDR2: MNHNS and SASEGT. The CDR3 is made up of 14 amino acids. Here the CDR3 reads CASSPRTGRNEQFF. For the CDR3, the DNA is TGTGCCAGCAGTCCTCGGACAGGGCGCAATGAGCAGTTCTTC.

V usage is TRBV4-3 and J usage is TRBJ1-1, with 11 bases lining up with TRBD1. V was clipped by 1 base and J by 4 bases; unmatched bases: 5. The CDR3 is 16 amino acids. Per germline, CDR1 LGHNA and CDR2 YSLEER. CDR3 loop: CASSQGWGTGGTEAFF. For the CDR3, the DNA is TGCGCCAGCAGCCAAGGGTGGGGGACAGGGGGCACTGAAGCTTTCTTT.

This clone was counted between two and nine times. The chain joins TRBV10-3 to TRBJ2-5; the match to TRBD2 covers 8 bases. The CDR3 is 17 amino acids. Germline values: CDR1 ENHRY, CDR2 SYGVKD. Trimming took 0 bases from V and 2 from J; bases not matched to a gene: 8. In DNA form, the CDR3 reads TGTGCCATCAGTGAGTCGATTTCGCGGGAGGCGCAAGAGACCCAGTACTTC. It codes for CAISESISREAQETQYF.

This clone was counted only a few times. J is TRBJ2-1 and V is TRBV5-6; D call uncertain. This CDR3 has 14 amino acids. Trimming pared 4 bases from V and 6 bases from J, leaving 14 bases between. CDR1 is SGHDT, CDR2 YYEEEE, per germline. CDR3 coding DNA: TGTGCCAGCAGCCCGACGGATACGCTCAATGAGCAGTTCTTC. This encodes CASSPTDTLNEQFF. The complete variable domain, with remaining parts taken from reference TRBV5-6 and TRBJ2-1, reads DAGVTQSPTHLIKTRGQQVTLRCSPKSGHDTVSWYQQALGQGPQFIFQYYEEEERQRGNFPDRFSGHQFPNYSSELNVNALLLGDSALYLCASSPTDTLNEQFFGPGTRLTVL.

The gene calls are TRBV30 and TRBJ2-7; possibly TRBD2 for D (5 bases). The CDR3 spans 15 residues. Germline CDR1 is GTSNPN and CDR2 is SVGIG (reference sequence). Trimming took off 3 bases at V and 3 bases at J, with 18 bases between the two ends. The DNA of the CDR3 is TGTGCCTGGAGGGGTGGAGTCCGGAGGAACTACGAGCAGTACTTC. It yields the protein CAWRGGVRRNYEQYF.

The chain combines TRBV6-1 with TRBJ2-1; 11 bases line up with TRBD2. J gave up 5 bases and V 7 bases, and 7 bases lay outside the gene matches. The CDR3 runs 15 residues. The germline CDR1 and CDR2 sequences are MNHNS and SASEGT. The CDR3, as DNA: TGTGCCAGCATTCCACTAGCGGGAGCCCACAATGAGCAGTTCTTC. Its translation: CASIPLAGAHNEQFF.

CDR3 sequence reads: CASRFRDGGNTEAFF. DNA for the CDR3: TGTGCCAGCAGATTCCGAGATGGGGGGAACACTGAAGCTTTCTTT. The J gene is TRBJ1-1, the V gene TRBV7-9; a possible D gene is TRBD1 (5 bases). The CDR3 consists of 15 residues. V shed 6 bases and J shed 1 base, with 15 bases lying between them. From germline, CDR1 is SEHNR and CDR2 FQNEAQ (reference sequence).

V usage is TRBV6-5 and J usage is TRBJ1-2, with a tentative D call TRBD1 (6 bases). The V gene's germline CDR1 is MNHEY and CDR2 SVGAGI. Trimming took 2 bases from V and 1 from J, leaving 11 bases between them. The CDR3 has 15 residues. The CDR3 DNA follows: TGTGCCAGCAGTTACACGAGCAGGGGTAACTATGGCTACACCTTC. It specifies CASSYTSRGNYGYTF.

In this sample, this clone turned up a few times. CDR3 sequence reads: CASSQDQFGSNYGYTF. For the CDR3, the DNA is TGCGCCAGCAGCCAAGATCAATTTGGCAGTAACTATGGCTACACCTTC. This sequence joins TRBV4-1 and TRBJ1-2; D ambiguous. Germline lookup yields CDR1 MGHRA and CDR2 YSYEKL. V lost 0 bases and J 1 base, leaving 12 bases between the germline ends. CDR3 length: 16 amino acids.